Shown below are 31 T cell receptor beta chains from a single sample sequenced in a study of radiotherapy plus CTLA-4 blockade in lung cancer. The table came from immunoSEQ multiplex PCR; TCRdb's copy has only in-frame clones and leaves some out. The sample includes 45,000 or so clones, around nine tenths of them seen just once. This material consisted of peripheral blood, taken from a patient treated with radiotherapy plus ipilimumab. The receptors were gathered from a human donor with non-small cell lung cancer whose response to radiotherapy plus ipilimumab could not be evaluated.

The V call is TRBV19, the J call TRBJ2-6, with a weak D call TRBD2 (5 bases). V lost 3 bases and J 0 bases, leaving 9 bases between the germline ends. Germline values: CDR1 LNHDA, CDR2 SQIVND (reference sequence). The CDR3 runs 16 residues. The CDR3 region has the DNA TGTGCCAGTAGTATTAGCGTGGTCTCTGGGGCCAACGTCCTGACTTTC. Translation: CASSISVVSGANVLTF.

The rearrangement uses TRBV18 and TRBJ2-1, with 12 bases aligning to TRBD2. The CDR3 contains 17 residues. The V segment lost 3 bases and the J segment 6 bases; nucleotides outside the gene matches: 9. Looked up from germline, CDR1 is KGHSH and CDR2 is LQKENI. CDR3 coding DNA: TGTGCCAGCTCACCTCGGACTAGCGGGATAAGGAGCAATGAGCAGTTCTTC. Encoded protein: CASSPRTSGIRSNEQFF.

This sequence joins TRBV6-5 and TRBJ1-1; possible D gene TRBD1, 6 bases. Germline loops: CDR1 MNHEY, CDR2 SVGAGI. The V end was cut by 6 bases, the J end by 4 bases, with 15 bases between. This CDR3 spans 14 amino acids. CDR3 amino acids: CASSSREGGTEAFF. The CDR3 bases are TGTGCCAGCAGCTCCCGCGAAGGGGGCACTGAAGCTTTCTTT.

The CDR3 is CASSEAGDRGEQYF. In nucleotides, the CDR3 is TGTGCCAGCAGTGAAGCAGGGGACAGGGGCGAGCAGTACTTC. The V gene is TRBV6-1, the J gene TRBJ2-7, with TRBD1 matching over 10 bases. This CDR3 has 14 amino acids. Trimming at V came to 0 bases and at J to 6 bases, leaving 2 bases not matched to a gene. Germline CDR1 and CDR2: MNHNS and SASEGT.

The gene calls are TRBV7-2 and TRBJ2-7, with D unclear. CDR1 and CDR2 from the germline V gene are SGHTA and FQGNSA. V was pared by 4 bases and J by 2 bases, with 6 bases between. The CDR3 sequence is 12 residues long. The CDR3 bases are TGTGCCAGCAGCTCTCCGGCCTACGAGCAGTACTTC. Amino acid sequence: CASSSPAYEQYF.

V usage is TRBV4-3 and J usage is TRBJ2-3, with D possibly matching TRBD2 (7 bases). Trimming took off 0 bases at V and 6 bases at J, with 13 bases between the two ends. The CDR3 spans 15 residues. Germline CDR1 and CDR2: LGHNA and YSLEER. The DNA of the CDR3 is TGCGCCAGCAGCCAAGATGGGAGGGGGGGGGATACGCAGTATTTT. This sequence encodes CASSQDGRGGDTQYF.

The gene calls are TRBV10-1 and TRBJ2-5; D uncertain. This CDR3 has 14 amino acids. V gave up 3 bases and J gave up 1 base, with 9 bases separating them. The germline gives CDR1 WNHNN, CDR2 SYGVQD (reference sequence). As DNA, the CDR3 is TGCGCCAGCAGTGATGGGCCAGCCCAAGAGACCCAGTACTTC. Translated: CASSDGPAQETQYF.

The chain employs TRBV4-3 and TRBJ2-5, with 7 bases aligning to TRBD1. Unmatched junction bases numbered 14, after V lost 0 bases and J lost 7 bases. Germline CDR1 LGHNA, CDR2 YSLEER. This CDR3 contains 17 residues. The CDR3 DNA follows: TGCGCCAGCAGCCAAGAGTGGACAGGAGCCGCCCGGGGGACCCAGTACTTC. Protein: CASSQEWTGAARGTQYF.

The chain carries TRBV6-5 and TRBJ2-1; the match to TRBD2 covers 7 bases. Germline CDR1 reads MNHEY; CDR2 reads SVGAGI. The CDR3 is 15 amino acids. With 5 bases clipped from V and 0 bases from J, the junction kept 4 bases outside the gene matches. The chain's CDR3 is CASSALAASYNEQFF. CDR3 in DNA: TGTGCCAGCAGTGCTCTAGCGGCCTCCTACAATGAGCAGTTCTTC.

CDR3 sequence reads: CASSPRTGVLSGANVLTF. DNA of the CDR3: TGTGCCAGCAGCCCGCGGACAGGGGTCCTCTCTGGGGCCAACGTCCTGACTTTC. The chain has TRBV7-6 and TRBJ2-6; TRBD1 matches 9 bases. J was trimmed by 0 bases and V by 5 bases; bases with no gene match: 8. The CDR3 is made up of 18 amino acids. CDR1 and CDR2 (germline): SGHVS, FNYEAQ.

This clone was observed once. The chain uses TRBV27 and TRBJ1-5, with D possibly matching TRBD1 (5 bases). There are 14 residues in the CDR3. V was trimmed by 6 bases and J by 3 bases, leaving 12 bases between them. Per the germline V gene, CDR1 is MNHEY and CDR2 is SMNVEV (reference sequence). CDR3 sequence reads: CASRRPGPNQPQHF. The DNA of the CDR3 is TGTGCCAGCAGGCGACCAGGGCCCAATCAGCCCCAGCATTTT.

The chain recombines TRBV5-1 with TRBJ1-2, with D maybe TRBD1 (6 bases). The ends were cut back, 0 bases at V and 5 bases at J, with 14 bases in the middle. Germline V gives CDR1 SGHRS, CDR2 YFSETQ. This CDR3 comprises 15 residues. The CDR3 is CASSLESGGAYGYTF. CDR3 bases: TGCGCCAGCAGCTTGGAGTCGGGGGGCGCGTATGGCTACACCTTC.

J is TRBJ1-2 and V is TRBV14; TRBD1 aligns across 7 bases. V trimming: 4 bases; J trimming: 8 bases; junction bases outside the gene matches: 7. This CDR3 is built from 13 residues. Germline lookup yields CDR1 SGHDN and CDR2 FVKESK. The CDR3 reads CASSRGQRRGYTF. The CDR3 nucleotides are TGTGCCAGCAGCCGGGGACAGAGACGAGGCTACACCTTC.

This clone has only a few counts. The V gene is TRBV11-2, the J gene TRBJ2-7, with D perhaps TRBD1 (5 bases). CDR1 is SGHAT, CDR2 FQNNGV, per germline. Trimming removed 1 base from V and 7 bases from J, with 14 bases in between. This CDR3 contains 14 residues. CDR3 residues: CASSLAAGIKEQYF. CDR3 in DNA: TGTGCCAGCAGCTTAGCGGCAGGGATTAAAGAGCAGTACTTC.

The chain employs TRBV4-1 and TRBJ2-5; no clear D gene. The CDR3 totals 14 residues. Germline CDR1 is MGHRA and CDR2 is YSYEKL. Trimming took off 4 bases at V and 0 bases at J, with 9 bases between the two ends. The CDR3 coding sequence is TGCGCCAGCAGCCTCCCCTCTGACCAAGAGACCCAGTACTTC. It is translated as CASSLPSDQETQYF.

V and J are TRBV25-1 and TRBJ1-2; D is unclear. CDR1 and CDR2 (germline): MGHDK, SYGVNS. The CDR3 runs 13 residues. Trimming took off 2 bases at V and 5 bases at J, with 9 bases between the two ends. The CDR3, as DNA: TGTGCCAGCAGTGAAATGGGAGGTTATGGCTACACCTTC. It specifies CASSEMGGYGYTF.

The rearrangement uses TRBV6-5 and TRBJ1-2, with 7 bases identical to TRBD1. Per the germline V gene, CDR1 is MNHEY and CDR2 is SVGAGI. J was trimmed by 4 bases and V by 6 bases; bases with no gene match: 8. The CDR3 extends over 14 amino acids. CDR3 sequence reads: CASRRQTGTYGYTF. CDR3 bases: TGTGCCAGCAGGAGGCAGACAGGGACCTATGGCTACACCTTC.

V is TRBV7-2 and J is TRBJ1-4, with a weak D call TRBD1 (5 bases). V lost 5 bases and J 1 base, leaving 20 bases between the germline ends. The CDR3 is made up of 18 amino acids. The V gene's germline CDR1 is SGHTA and CDR2 FQGNSA. The CDR3 bases are TGTGCCAGCAGCAATTTTGGGGGGAGGAGGGGAACTAATGAAAAACTGTTTTTT. Translation: CASSNFGGRRGTNEKLFF.

This chain connects TRBV27 to TRBJ2-7; 7 positions match TRBD1. The CDR3 is made up of 20 amino acids. The germline V gene has CDR1 MNHEY and CDR2 SMNVEV (reference sequence). The junction had 23 bases not matched to a gene; V was cut back by 3 bases and J by 3 bases. The CDR3 bases are TGTGCCAGCAGTTTCCGGGCAAACTCCGGGACAGCAAGAGTCGACTACGAGCAGTACTTC. Translated, it gives CASSFRANSGTARVDYEQYF.

The chain combines TRBV7-9 with TRBJ2-3, with 9 bases matching TRBD1. Germline assignment: CDR1 SEHNR and CDR2 FQNEAQ (reference sequence). The CDR3 is 18 amino acids. V shed 5 bases and J 2 bases; nucleotides not matched to a gene: 14. In DNA form, the CDR3 reads TGTGCCAGCAGCACGACGGCCGACAGGGGGAAAAACACAGATACGCAGTATTTT. Translated, it gives CASSTTADRGKNTDTQYF. Full variable domain (remainder filled in from reference TRBV7-9 and TRBJ2-3): DTGVSQNPRHKITKRGQNVTFRCDPISEHNRLYWYRQTLGQGPEFLTYFQNEAQLEKSRLLSDRFSAERPKGSFSTLEIQRTEQGDSAMYLCASSTTADRGKNTDTQYFGPGTRLTVL.

This sequence joins TRBV6-5 and TRBJ1-5, with unresolved D. The CDR3 runs to 13 residues. The V end was cut by 6 bases, the J end by 0 bases, with 6 bases between. Germline CDR1 and CDR2: MNHEY and SVGAGI. In nucleotides, the CDR3 is TGTGCCAGCAGATTAGATAGCAATCAGCCCCAGCATTTT. Translated: CASRLDSNQPQHF.

This clone was seen more than once but under ten times. V is TRBV4-3 and J is TRBJ1-2, with D unclear. Germline V CDR1 and CDR2: LGHNA, YSLEER. CDR3 length: 17 residues. V dropped 0 bases and J dropped 3 bases, with 17 bases sitting between them. For the CDR3, the DNA is TGCGCCAGCAGCCAAGAATGGAGGACGGGCCCGGACTATGGCTACACCTTC. It encodes CASSQEWRTGPDYGYTF.

This clone was seen once. The rearrangement joins TRBV7-2 to TRBJ2-2; unclear D gene. Trimming took off 1 base at V and 1 base at J, with 4 bases between the two ends. The germline CDR1 and CDR2 sequences are SGHTA and FQGNSA. CDR3 length: 14 residues. This chain's CDR3 is CASSLGQNTGELFF. The CDR3 region has the DNA TGTGCCAGCAGCTTAGGACAGAACACCGGGGAGCTGTTTTTT.

The chain combines TRBV19 with TRBJ1-2; 7 bases agree with TRBD1. V shed 6 bases, J shed 6 bases, and the junction held 4 bases outside the gene matches. The CDR3 has 12 residues. The germline gives CDR1 LNHDA, CDR2 SQIVND (reference sequence). The CDR3, as DNA: TGTGCCAGTAGGACAGGGAGCCATGGCTACACCTTC. Amino acids: CASRTGSHGYTF.

The count of this clone is one. This chain's CDR3 is CASSVAALEGEKLFF. Written as DNA, the CDR3 is TGTGCCAGCAGCGTAGCTGCTCTGGAGGGTGAAAAACTGTTTTTT. The chain is built from TRBV9 and TRBJ1-4; D call uncertain. The germline CDR1 and CDR2 sequences are SGDLS and YYNGEE. V lost 0 bases and J 7 bases, leaving 13 bases between the germline ends. The CDR3 runs 15 residues.

The genes are TRBV7-2 and TRBJ2-2, with 8 nucleotides matching TRBD1. This CDR3 is built from 16 residues. V was clipped by 1 base and J by 6 bases; unmatched bases: 7. Looked up from germline, CDR1 is SGHTA and CDR2 is FQGNSA. CDR3 loop: CASSLGTGRISGELFF. CDR3 nucleotide sequence: TGTGCCAGCAGCTTAGGGACAGGGCGCATATCCGGGGAGCTGTTTTTT.

J is TRBJ2-2 and V is TRBV6-5; D is unresolved. V shed 2 bases and J shed 7 bases, with 11 bases lying between them. The CDR3 spans 14 residues. Germline V lookup: CDR1 MNHEY, CDR2 SVGAGI. The CDR3 sequence: CASSYGLRSGELFF. The CDR3 bases are TGTGCCAGCAGTTACGGCCTCCGAAGCGGGGAGCTGTTTTTT.

The chain has TRBV27 and TRBJ1-2; no clear D gene. The CDR3 is 15 amino acids. Trimming removed 2 bases at V and 1 base at J, with 11 bases between. CDR1 is MNHEY and CDR2 is SMNVEV in the germline V gene (reference sequence). CDR3: CASSLTAAVNYGYTF. The CDR3 DNA follows: TGTGCCAGCAGTTTAACAGCTGCAGTTAACTATGGCTACACCTTC.

This clone was counted a few times. The rearrangement joins TRBV6-6 to TRBJ2-4; D gene unclear. There are 14 residues in the CDR3. CDR1 is MNHNY and CDR2 is SVGAGI in the germline V gene (reference sequence). Trimming took 7 bases from V and 9 from J, leaving 19 bases between them. The CDR3 coding sequence is TGTGCCAGCAAGCCCTACCGCTCCCAAAGCATTCAGTACTTC. Its translation is CASKPYRSQSIQYF.

The chain couples TRBV12-5 to TRBJ1-5, with TRBD1 matching 7 bases. The CDR3 spans 19 residues. The trim removed 3 bases at V and 0 bases at J, leaving 14 bases unmatched. Germline CDR1 is LGHNT and CDR2 is FRNRAP. The CDR3 DNA follows: TGTGCTAGTGGTTTACCTCCTCAGGGACAGACTCATAGCAATCAGCCCCAGCATTTT. This sequence encodes CASGLPPQGQTHSNQPQHF.

This sequence joins TRBV16 and TRBJ2-1; a weak D match, TRBD2 (7 bases). The CDR3 loop spans 13 amino acids. The ends were cut back, 0 bases at V and 10 bases at J, with 10 bases in the middle. Germline V CDR1 and CDR2: KGHSY, FQNENV. CDR3 nucleotide sequence: TGTGCCAGCAGCCAATCGCGGGGGCGGGAGCAGTTCTTC. It yields the protein CASSQSRGREQFF.